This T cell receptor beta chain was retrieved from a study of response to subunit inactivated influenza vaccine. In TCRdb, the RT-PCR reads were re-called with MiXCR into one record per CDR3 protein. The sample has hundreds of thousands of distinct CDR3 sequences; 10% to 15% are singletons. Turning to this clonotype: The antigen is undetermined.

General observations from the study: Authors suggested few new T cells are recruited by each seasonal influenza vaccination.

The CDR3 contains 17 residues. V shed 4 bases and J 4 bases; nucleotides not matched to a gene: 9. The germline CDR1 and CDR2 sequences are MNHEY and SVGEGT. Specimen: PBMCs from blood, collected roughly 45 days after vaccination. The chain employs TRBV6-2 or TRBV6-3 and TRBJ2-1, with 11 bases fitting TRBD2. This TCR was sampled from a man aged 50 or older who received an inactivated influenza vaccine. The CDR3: CASSSASGTSGYNEQFF. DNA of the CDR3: TGTGCCAGCAGTTCGGCCTCCGGGACTAGCGGATACAATGAGCAGTTCTTC.